The source of this TCR beta chain is a study of T cell repertoires in cytomegalovirus infection. CDR3 length: 16 amino acids. Germline values: CDR1 MNHEY, CDR2 SVGAGI. V dropped 0 bases and J dropped 3; count of bases not matched to a gene: 6. This clonotype has just a few counts. TCRdb re-called the reads through MiXCR, storing one row per CDR3 protein. The data show some 600,000 distinct CDR3 sequences, 20% to 30% seen once. The clonotype was recovered from a human donor in good health (CMV status not recorded). Some clones in this sample may be carry-over from other donors' samples. The source material was CD8+ T cells from PBMCs. The chain recombines TRBV6-5 with TRBJ2-3, with 7 bases identical to TRBD1. CDR3: CASSYSRGRWTDTQYF. The CDR3 DNA sequence: TGTGCCAGCAGTTACTCGAGGGGGCGGTGGACAGATACGCAGTATTTT.